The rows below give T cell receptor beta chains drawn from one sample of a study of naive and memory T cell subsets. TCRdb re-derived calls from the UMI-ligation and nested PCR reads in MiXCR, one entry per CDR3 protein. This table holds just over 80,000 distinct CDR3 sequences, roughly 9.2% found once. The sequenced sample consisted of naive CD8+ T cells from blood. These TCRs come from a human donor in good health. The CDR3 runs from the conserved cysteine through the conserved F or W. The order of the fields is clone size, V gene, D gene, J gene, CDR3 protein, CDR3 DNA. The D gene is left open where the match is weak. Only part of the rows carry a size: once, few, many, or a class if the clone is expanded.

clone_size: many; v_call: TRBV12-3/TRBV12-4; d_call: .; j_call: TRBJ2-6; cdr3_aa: CASRLQGSGANVLTF; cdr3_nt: TGTGCCAGCAGACTACAGGGCTCTGGGGCCAACGTCCTGACTTTC
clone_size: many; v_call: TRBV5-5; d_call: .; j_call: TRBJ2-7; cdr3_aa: CASSNDSYEQYF; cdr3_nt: TGTGCCAGCAGCAATGACAGTTACGAGCAGTACTTC
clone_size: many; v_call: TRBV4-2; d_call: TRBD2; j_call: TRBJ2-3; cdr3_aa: CASSQDKSGRAADTQYF; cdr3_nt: TGTGCCAGCAGCCAAGATAAGAGCGGGAGGGCCGCAGATACGCAGTATTTT
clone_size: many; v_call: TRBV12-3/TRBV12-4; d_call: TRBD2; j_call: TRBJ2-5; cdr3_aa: CASSGPTSGSQETQYF; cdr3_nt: TGTGCCAGCAGCGGACCAACTAGCGGCTCCCAAGAGACCCAGTACTTC
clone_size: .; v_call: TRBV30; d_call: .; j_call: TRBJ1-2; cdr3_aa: CATESTDGYTF; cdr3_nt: TGTGCCACGGAATCCACGGATGGCTACACCTTC
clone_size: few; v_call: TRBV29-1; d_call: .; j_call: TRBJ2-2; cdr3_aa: CSVEDGNTGELFF; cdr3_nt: TGCAGCGTTGAGGACGGAAACACCGGGGAGCTGTTTTTT
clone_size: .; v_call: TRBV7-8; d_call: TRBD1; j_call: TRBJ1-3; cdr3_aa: CASSSAGGGGNTIYF; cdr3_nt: TGTGCCAGCAGCTCAGCCGGAGGGGGCGGAAACACCATATATTTT
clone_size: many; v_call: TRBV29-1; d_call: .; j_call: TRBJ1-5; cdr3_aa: CSASDDEYSNQPQHF; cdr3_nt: TGCAGCGCATCCGACGACGAATATAGCAATCAGCCCCAGCATTTT
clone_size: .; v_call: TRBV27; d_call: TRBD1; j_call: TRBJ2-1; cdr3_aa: CASSLFGQGNNEQFF; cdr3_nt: TGTGCCAGCAGTTTATTTGGACAGGGGAACAATGAGCAGTTCTTC
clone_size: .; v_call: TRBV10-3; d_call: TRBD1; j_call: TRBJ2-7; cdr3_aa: CAINSGTGIPEQYF; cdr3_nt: TGTGCCATCAACTCCGGGACAGGTATTCCCGAGCAGTACTTC
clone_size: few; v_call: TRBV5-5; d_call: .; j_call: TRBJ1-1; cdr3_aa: CASRAANTEAFF; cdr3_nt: TGTGCCAGCCGGGCCGCGAACACTGAAGCTTTCTTT
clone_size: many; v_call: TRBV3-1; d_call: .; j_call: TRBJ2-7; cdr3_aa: CASSRSEGYEQYF; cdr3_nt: TGTGCCAGCAGCCGATCAGAGGGCTACGAGCAGTACTTC
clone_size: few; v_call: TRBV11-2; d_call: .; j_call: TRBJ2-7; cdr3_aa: CASSWGRPDEQYF; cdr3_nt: TGTGCCAGCAGCTGGGGACGGCCGGACGAGCAGTACTTC
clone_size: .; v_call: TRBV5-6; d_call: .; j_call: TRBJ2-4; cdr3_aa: CASSPNGGANIQYF; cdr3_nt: TGTGCCAGCAGCCCAAATGGGGGGGCAAACATTCAGTACTTC
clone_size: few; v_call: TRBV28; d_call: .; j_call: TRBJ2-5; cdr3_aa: CASSSSGRSGETQYF; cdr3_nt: TGTGCCAGCAGTTCATCGGGACGGAGTGGTGAGACCCAGTACTTC
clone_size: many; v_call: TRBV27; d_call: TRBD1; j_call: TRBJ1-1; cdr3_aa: CASSSTGGSNTEAFF; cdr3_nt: TGTGCCAGCAGTTCCACAGGGGGCTCGAACACTGAAGCTTTCTTT
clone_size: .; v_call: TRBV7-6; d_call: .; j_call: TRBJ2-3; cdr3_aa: CASSNRYPGTVTDTQYF; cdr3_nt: TGTGCCAGCAGTAACCGATATCCGGGCACGGTTACAGATACGCAGTATTTT
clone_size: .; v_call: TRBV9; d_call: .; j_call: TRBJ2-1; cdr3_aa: CASSDNNEQFF; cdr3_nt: TGTGCCAGCAGCGACAACAATGAGCAGTTCTTC
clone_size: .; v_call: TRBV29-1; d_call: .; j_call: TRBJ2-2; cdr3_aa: CSVTAPTRDANTGELFF; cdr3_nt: TGCAGCGTGACTGCCCCGACCCGGGACGCGAACACCGGGGAGCTGTTTTTT
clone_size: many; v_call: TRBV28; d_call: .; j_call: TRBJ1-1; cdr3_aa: CASSLGRTTEAFF; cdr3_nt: TGTGCCAGCAGTTTGGGACGGACCACTGAAGCTTTCTTT
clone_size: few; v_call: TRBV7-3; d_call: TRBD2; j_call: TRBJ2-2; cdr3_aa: CASSLRLAGGTGELFF; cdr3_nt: TGTGCCAGCAGCTTAAGGCTAGCGGGAGGAACCGGGGAGCTGTTTTTT
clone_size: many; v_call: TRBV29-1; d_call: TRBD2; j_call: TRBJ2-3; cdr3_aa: CSVEFGTSGPPDTQYF; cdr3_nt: TGCAGCGTTGAGTTTGGGACTAGCGGTCCTCCAGATACGCAGTATTTT
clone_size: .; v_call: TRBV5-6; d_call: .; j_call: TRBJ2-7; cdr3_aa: CASSSDLEGGDEQYF; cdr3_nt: TGTGCCAGCAGCTCCGACCTTGAGGGGGGAGACGAGCAGTACTTC
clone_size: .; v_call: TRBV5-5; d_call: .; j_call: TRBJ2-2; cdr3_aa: CASSFQPSGGGELFF; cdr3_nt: TGTGCCAGCAGCTTTCAACCGAGTGGAGGCGGGGAGCTGTTTTTT
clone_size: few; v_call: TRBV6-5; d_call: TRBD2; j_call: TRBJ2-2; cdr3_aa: CASSWEGTTGELFF; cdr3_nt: TGTGCCAGCAGTTGGGAGGGTACGACCGGGGAGCTGTTTTTT
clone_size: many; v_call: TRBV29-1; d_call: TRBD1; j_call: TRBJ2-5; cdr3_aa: CSAHPGTARETQYF; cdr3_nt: TGCAGCGCTCATCCAGGGACAGCTCGAGAGACCCAGTACTTC
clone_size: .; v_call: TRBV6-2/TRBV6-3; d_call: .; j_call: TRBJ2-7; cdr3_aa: CAVEADSYEQYF; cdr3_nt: TGTGCCGTGGAGGCGGACTCCTACGAGCAGTACTTC
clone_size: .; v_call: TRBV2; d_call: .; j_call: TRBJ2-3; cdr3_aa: CASSEGQGRTDTQYF; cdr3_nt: TGTGCCAGCAGTGAAGGGCAGGGGAGGACAGATACGCAGTATTTT
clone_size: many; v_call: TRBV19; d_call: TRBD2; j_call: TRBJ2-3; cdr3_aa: CASTPHLEGGRTDTQYF; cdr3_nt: TGTGCCAGTACTCCCCACCTGGAGGGAGGGCGCACAGATACGCAGTATTTT
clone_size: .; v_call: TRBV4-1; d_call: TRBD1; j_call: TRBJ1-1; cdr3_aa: CASSRRQGANTEAFF; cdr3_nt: TGCGCCAGCAGCCGTAGACAGGGGGCGAACACTGAAGCTTTCTTT
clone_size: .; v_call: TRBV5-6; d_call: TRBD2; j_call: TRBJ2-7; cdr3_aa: CASSPPGTSGRSLYEQYF; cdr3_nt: TGTGCCAGCAGCCCACCCGGGACTAGCGGGAGGTCGCTCTACGAGCAGTACTTC
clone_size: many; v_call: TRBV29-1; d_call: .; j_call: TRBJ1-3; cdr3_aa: CSVVRSSQDPGNTIYF; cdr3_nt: TGCAGCGTTGTGAGGTCCTCTCAAGACCCTGGAAACACCATATATTTT
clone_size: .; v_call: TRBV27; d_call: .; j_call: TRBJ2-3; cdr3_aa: CASSFIDTQYF; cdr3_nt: TGTGCCAGCAGTTTCATAGATACGCAGTATTTT
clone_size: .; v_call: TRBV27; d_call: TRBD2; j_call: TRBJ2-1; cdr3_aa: CASSLGLAAHNEQFF; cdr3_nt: TGTGCCAGCAGTTTGGGACTAGCGGCACACAATGAGCAGTTCTTC
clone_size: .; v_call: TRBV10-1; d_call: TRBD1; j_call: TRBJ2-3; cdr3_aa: CASQTGTGSGDTQYF; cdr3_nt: TGCGCCAGTCAAACCGGGACAGGGTCAGGAGATACGCAGTATTTT
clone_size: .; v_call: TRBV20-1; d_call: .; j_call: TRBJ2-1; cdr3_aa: CSATTQSSYNEQFF; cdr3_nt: TGCAGTGCTACGACCCAGAGCTCCTACAATGAGCAGTTCTTC
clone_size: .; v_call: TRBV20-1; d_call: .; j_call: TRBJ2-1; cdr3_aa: CSAIRGNEQFF; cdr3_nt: TGCAGTGCTATAAGGGGGAATGAGCAGTTCTTC
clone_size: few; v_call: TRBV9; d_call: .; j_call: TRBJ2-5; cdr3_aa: CASSVGRDTVETQYF; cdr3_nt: TGTGCCAGCAGCGTAGGACGGGACACCGTAGAGACCCAGTACTTC
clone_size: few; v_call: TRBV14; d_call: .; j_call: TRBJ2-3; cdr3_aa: CASSQIPDTQYF; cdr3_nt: TGTGCCAGCAGCCAAATACCGGATACGCAGTATTTT
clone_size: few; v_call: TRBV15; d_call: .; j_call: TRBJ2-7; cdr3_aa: CATSRDTIYEQYF; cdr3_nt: TGTGCCACCAGCAGGGATACTATCTACGAGCAGTACTTC
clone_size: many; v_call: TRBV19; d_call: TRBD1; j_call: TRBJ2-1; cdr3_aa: CASSVQGVDYNEQFF; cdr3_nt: TGTGCCAGTAGCGTACAGGGGGTCGACTACAATGAGCAGTTCTTC
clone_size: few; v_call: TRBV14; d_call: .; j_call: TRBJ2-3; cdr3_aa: CASSQAPDTQYF; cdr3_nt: TGTGCCAGCAGCCAAGCGCCAGATACGCAGTATTTT
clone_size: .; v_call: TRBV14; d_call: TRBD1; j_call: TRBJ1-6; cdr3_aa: CASSQYRGVNSPLHF; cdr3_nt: TGTGCCAGCAGCCAATACAGGGGTGTAAATTCACCCCTCCACTTT
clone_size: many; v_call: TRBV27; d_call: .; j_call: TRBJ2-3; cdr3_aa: CASSRSSGPRLESTDTQYF; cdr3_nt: TGTGCCAGCAGCCGCTCCAGCGGGCCCAGACTAGAGAGCACAGATACGCAGTATTTT
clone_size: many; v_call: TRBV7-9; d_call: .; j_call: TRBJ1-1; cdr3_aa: CASSLDSKNTEAFF; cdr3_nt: TGTGCCAGCAGCTTAGATTCCAAGAACACTGAAGCTTTCTTT
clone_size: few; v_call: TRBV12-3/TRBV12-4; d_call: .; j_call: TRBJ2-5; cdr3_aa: CASSFTGTRETQYF; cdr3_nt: TGTGCCAGCAGCTTCACCGGGACTCGGGAGACCCAGTACTTC
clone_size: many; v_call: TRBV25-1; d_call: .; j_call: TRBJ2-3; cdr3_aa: CASGHGADTQYF; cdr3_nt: TGTGCCAGCGGACACGGCGCAGATACGCAGTATTTT
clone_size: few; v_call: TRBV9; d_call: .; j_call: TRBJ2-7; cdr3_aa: CASSVDGYEQYF; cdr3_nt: TGTGCCAGCAGCGTAGACGGCTACGAGCAGTACTTC
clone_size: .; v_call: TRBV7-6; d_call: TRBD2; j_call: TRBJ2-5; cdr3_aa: CASSLDSQRGDPGETQYF; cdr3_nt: TGTGCCAGCAGCTTAGACTCACAGCGGGGGGATCCAGGAGAGACCCAGTACTTC
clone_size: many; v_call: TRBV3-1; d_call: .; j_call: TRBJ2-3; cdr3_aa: CASSQASDPLPDTQYF; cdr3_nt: TGTGCCAGCAGCCAAGCCAGTGATCCCCTCCCAGATACGCAGTATTTT
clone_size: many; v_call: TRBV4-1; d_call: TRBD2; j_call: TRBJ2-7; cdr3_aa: CASSQETSGTYEQYF; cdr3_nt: TGCGCCAGCAGCCAAGAGACTAGCGGAACCTACGAGCAGTACTTC
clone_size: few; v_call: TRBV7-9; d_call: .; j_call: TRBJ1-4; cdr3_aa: CASSGRTVTNEKLFF; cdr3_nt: TGTGCCAGCAGCGGACGGACAGTAACTAATGAAAAACTGTTTTTT
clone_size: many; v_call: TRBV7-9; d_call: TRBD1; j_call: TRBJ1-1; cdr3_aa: CASSRTGRDTEAFF; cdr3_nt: TGTGCCAGCAGCCGGACAGGGAGGGACACTGAAGCTTTCTTT
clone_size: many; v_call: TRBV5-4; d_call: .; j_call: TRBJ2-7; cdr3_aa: CASSPGVETTYEQYF; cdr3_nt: TGTGCCAGCAGCCCCGGCGTCGAGACCACCTACGAGCAGTACTTC
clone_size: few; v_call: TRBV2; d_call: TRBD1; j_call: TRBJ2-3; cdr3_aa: CASRYRGQDTQYF; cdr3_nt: TGTGCCAGCAGATACAGGGGGCAAGATACGCAGTATTTT
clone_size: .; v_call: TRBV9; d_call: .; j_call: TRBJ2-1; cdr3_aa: CASSGRTIYF; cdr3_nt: TGTGCCAGCAGCGGAAGGACTATTTACTTC
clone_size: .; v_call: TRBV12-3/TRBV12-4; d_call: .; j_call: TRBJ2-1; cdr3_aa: CASSFRVSYNEQFF; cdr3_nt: TGTGCCAGCAGTTTTCGAGTTTCCTACAATGAGCAGTTCTTC
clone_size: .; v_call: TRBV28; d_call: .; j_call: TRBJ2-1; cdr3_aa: CASSHGLNEQFF; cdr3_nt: TGTGCCAGCAGTCATGGACTCAATGAGCAGTTCTTC
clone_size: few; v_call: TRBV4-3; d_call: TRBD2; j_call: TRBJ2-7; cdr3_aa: CASSPGLAGPYEQYF; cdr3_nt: TGCGCCAGCAGCCCGGGACTAGCGGGCCCCTACGAGCAGTACTTC